This T cell receptor beta chain was sequenced during a study of T-cell reconstitution after alpha-beta-depleted transplantation in children. The CDR3 runs 16 residues. V was pared by 5 bases and J by 2 bases, with 4 bases of the junction left unmatched. Germline lookup yields CDR1 SGHAT and CDR2 FQDESV (reference sequence). Molecular barcoding with unique molecular identifiers was used for the TCRbeta library. TCRdb re-called the PCR reads through MiXCR, storing one row per CDR3 protein. The repertoire consists of some 310,000 distinct CDR3 sequences, with approximately 23% occurring once and the leading ten covering about 10%.

The starting material was PBMCs, mostly from graft donor cells, obtained 180 days after TCRalphabeta/CD19-depleted stem cell transplant. The sequence derives from a male patient aged 10-17 years who had a stem cell transplant for acute lymphoblastic leukemia, so the T cells may come from the graft donor. This sequence joins TRBV11-1 and TRBJ2-3; 13 bases agree with TRBD2. In DNA, the CDR3 is TGTGCCAGCAGCCCGGGACTAGCGGGGACCACAGATACGCAGTATTTT. It yields the protein CASSPGLAGTTDTQYF.